This entry lists 6 T cell receptor beta chains sequenced from one sample in a study of blood T cells in healthy people across ages. The use of a sample-barcoded 5' primer and a J-beta primer mix characterized a second PCR of roughly 6 to 11 cycles. TCRdb fed the 5' RACE reads into MiXCR, producing one record per CDR3 protein. The data contain 800,000 to 950,000 distinct CDR3 sequences, roughly 28% of them singletons. This sample was shared with a second study, whose subject was T cells of mothers and their children.

Sequenced sample: blood. Receptors originate from a middle-aged woman in good health.

This clonotype showed up many times. The junction departs from germline at one end; a sequencing error may be responsible. The rearrangement links TRBV20-1 to TRBJ2-4; 8 bases map to TRBD1. This CDR3 has 14 amino acids. CDR1 DFQATT and CDR2 SNEGSKA come from the germline V gene (reference sequence). The CDR3 nucleotides read TGTAGTGCCTCCAGGGGGCTAGCCAAAAACATTCAGTACTTC. This translates into CSASRGLAKNIQYF.

Only a few counts were recorded for this clonotype. The germline gene is not matched at one end of the junction; a read error may be the cause. The gene calls are TRBV7-2 and TRBJ2-7; the D is unclear. This CDR3 has 14 residues. Germline V gene sequence: CDR1 SGHTA, CDR2 FQGNSA. The CDR3 coding sequence is TGTGCCAGCAGCTTACAAGGCAGCTCCTACGGGCAGTACTTC. Protein sequence: CASSLQGSSYGQYF.

This clonotype was picked up many times. This chain uses TRBV28 with TRBJ2-5; TRBD1 aligns across 7 bases. V gave up 6 bases and J gave up 7 bases; unmatched junction bases: 14. Germline loops: CDR1 MDHEN, CDR2 SYDVKM. This CDR3 region has 15 residues. The DNA for the CDR3 is TGTGCCAGCAGCCCCAGACCGGGACAGCCCAGGACCCAGTACTTC. Its translation is CASSPRPGQPRTQYF.

This clonotype was picked up a small number of times. The chain recombines TRBV20-1 with TRBJ2-7; no definite D call. CDR1 and CDR2 (germline): DFQATT, SNEGSKA (reference sequence). The V and J ends lost 3 bases and 7 bases respectively, with 28 bases between them. The CDR3 spans 17 residues. The CDR3 DNA follows: TGCAGTGCTAGTCCCTTTTTGAGGACCATCCACCTGGGTGAGCAGTACTTC. Translating it yields CSASPFLRTIHLGEQYF.

This chain joins TRBV11-2 and TRBJ2-1, with TRBD2 matching over 9 bases. There are 15 residues in the CDR3. The germline V gene encodes CDR1 SGHAT and CDR2 FQNNGV. After removal of 5 bases from V and 9 bases from J, the junction contained 11 bases not matched to a gene. CDR3 DNA sequence: TGTGCCAGCAGCCCCCTGGCGGGGGGGCCTGGTGAGCAGTTCTTC. It yields the protein CASSPLAGGPGEQFF.

This clonotype occurred many times. This chain connects TRBV5-1 to TRBJ2-7, with TRBD1 matching 11 bases. V gave up 4 bases and J gave up 5 bases; unmatched junction bases: 8. The CDR3 consists of 15 residues. The germline CDR1 and CDR2 sequences are SGHRS and YFSETQ. As DNA, the CDR3 is TGCGCCAGCAGCGGAGGAGGACAGGGGGCGAACGAGCAGTACTTC. Its translation: CASSGGGQGANEQYF.